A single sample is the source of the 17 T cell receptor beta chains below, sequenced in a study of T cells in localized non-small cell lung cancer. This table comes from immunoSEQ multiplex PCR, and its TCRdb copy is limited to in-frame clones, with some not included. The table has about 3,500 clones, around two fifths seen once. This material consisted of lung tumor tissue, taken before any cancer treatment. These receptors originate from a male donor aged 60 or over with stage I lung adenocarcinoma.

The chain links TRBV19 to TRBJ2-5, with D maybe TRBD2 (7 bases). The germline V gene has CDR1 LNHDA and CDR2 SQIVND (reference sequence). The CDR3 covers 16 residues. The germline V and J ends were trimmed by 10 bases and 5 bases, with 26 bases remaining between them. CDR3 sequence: CATQRGIAGAGETQYF. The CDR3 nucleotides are TGTGCCACCCAAAGGGGGATCGCGGGGGCTGGTGAGACCCAGTACTTC.

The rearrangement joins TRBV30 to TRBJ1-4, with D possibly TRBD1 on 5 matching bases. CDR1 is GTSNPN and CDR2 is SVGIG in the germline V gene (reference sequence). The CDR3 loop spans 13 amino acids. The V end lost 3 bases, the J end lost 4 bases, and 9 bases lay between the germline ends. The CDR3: CAWRQELNEKLFF. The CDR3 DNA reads TGTGCCTGGAGACAGGAGCTTAATGAAAAACTGTTTTTT.

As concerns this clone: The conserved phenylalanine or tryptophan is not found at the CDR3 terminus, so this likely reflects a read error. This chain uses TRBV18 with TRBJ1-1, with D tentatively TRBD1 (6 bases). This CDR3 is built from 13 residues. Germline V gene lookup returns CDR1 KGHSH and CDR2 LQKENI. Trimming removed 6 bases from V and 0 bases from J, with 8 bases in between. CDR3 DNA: TGTGCCAGCTCTGGGGGGCTGAACACTGAAGCTTTCCTT. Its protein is CASSGGLNTEAFL.

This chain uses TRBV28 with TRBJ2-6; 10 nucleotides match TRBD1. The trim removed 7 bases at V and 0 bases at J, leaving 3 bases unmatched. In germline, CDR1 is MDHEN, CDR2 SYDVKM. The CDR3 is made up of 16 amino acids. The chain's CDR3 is CASKRDRGSGANVLTF. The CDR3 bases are TGTGCCAGCAAGAGGGACAGGGGCTCTGGGGCCAACGTCCTGACTTTC.

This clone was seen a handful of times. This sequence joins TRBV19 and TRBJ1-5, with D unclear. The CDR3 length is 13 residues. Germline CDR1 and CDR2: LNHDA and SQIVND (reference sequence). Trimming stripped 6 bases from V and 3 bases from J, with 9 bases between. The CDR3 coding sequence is TGTGCCAGTAGCCATACTCCCAATCAGCCCCAGCATTTT. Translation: CASSHTPNQPQHF. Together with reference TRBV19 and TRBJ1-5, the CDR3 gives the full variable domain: DGGITQSPKYLFRKEGQNVTLSCEQNLNHDAMYWYRQDPGQGLRLIYYSQIVNDFQKGDIAEGYSVSREKKESFPLTVTSAQKNPTAFYLCASSHTPNQPQHFGDGTRLSIL.

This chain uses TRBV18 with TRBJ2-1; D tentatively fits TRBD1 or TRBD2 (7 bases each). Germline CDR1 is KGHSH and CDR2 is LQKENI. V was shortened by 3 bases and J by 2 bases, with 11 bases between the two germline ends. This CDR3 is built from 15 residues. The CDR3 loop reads CASSPGGGTYNEQFF. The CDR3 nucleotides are TGTGCCAGCTCACCGGGAGGGGGCACCTACAATGAGCAGTTCTTC. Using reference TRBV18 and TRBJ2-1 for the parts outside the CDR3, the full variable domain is NAGVMQNPRHLVRRRGQEARLRCSPMKGHSHVYWYRQLPEEGLKFMVYLQKENIIDESGMPKERFSAEFPKEGPSILRIQQVVRGDSAAYFCASSPGGGTYNEQFFGPGTRLTVL.

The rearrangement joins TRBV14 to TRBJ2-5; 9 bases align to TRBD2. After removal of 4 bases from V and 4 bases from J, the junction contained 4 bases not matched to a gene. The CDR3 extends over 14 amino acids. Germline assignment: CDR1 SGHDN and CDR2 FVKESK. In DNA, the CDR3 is TGTGCCAGCAGCCTATATAGCGGGAGAGAGACCCAGTACTTC. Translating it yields CASSLYSGRETQYF.

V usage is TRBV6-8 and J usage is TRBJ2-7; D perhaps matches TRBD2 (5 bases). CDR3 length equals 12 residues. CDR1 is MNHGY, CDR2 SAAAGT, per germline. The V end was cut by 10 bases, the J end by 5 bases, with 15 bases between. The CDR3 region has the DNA TGTGCCATCAGCAGCCCCGGGGACGAGCAGTACTTC. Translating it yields CAISSPGDEQYF.

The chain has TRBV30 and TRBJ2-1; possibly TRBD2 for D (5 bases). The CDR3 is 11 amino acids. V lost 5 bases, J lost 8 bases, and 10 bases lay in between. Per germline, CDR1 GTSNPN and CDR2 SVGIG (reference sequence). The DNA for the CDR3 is TGTGCCTGGGAGGGAAGGGATGAGCAGTTCTTC. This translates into CAWEGRDEQFF. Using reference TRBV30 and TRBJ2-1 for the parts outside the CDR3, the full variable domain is SQTIHQWPATLVQPVGSPLSLECTVEGTSNPNLYWYRQAAGRGLQLLFYSVGIGQISSEVPQNLSASRPQDRQFILSSKKLLLSDSGFYLCAWEGRDEQFFGPGTRLTVL.

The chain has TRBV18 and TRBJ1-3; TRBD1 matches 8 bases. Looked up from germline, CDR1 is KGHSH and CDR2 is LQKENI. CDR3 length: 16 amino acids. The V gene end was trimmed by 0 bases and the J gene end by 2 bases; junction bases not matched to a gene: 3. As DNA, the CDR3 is TGTGCCAGCTCACCACCCCAGGGGGCGGCTGGAAACACCATATATTTT. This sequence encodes CASSPPQGAAGNTIYF.

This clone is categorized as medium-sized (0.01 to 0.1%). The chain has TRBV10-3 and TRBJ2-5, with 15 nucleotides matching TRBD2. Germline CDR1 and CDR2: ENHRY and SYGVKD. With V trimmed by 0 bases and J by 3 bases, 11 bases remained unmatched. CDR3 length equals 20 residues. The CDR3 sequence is CAISESPGTSGRRREETQYF. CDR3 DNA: TGTGCCATCAGTGAGTCCCCCGGGACTAGCGGGAGGAGAAGGGAAGAGACCCAGTACTTC.

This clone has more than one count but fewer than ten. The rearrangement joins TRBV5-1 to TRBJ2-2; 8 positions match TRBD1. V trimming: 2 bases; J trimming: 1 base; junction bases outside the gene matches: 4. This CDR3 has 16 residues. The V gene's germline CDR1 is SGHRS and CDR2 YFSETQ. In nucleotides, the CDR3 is TGCGCCAGCAGCTTCCTTGGGACAGGGAACACCGGGGAGCTGTTTTTT. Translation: CASSFLGTGNTGELFF.

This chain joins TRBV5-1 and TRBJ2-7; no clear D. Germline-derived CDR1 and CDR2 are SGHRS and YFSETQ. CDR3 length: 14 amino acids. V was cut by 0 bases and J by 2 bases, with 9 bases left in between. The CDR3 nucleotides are TGCGCCAGCAGCTTGGCTCCCCCCGCCTACGAGCAGTACTTC. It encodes CASSLAPPAYEQYF.

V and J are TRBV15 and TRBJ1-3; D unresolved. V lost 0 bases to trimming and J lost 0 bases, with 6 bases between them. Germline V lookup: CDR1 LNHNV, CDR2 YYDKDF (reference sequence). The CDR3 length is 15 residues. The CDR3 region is CATSRDPGSGNTIYF. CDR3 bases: TGTGCCACCAGCAGAGATCCCGGCTCTGGAAACACCATATATTTT.

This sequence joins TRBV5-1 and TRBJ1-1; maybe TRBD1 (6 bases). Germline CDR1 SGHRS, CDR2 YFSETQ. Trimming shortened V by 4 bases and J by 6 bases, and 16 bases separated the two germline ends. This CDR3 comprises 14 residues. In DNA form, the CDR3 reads TGCGCCAGCAGCATACAGGGTGGGGAGTCTGAAGCTTTCTTT. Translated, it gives CASSIQGGESEAFF.

CDR3 coding DNA: TGTGCCAGCAGCGAGTCCGGTGGATACAATGAGCAGTTCTTC. Encoded protein: CASSESGGYNEQFF. V gene TRBV28 combines with J gene TRBJ2-1, with unresolved D. This CDR3 comprises 14 residues. CDR1 is MDHEN and CDR2 is SYDVKM in the germline V gene. The germline V and J ends were trimmed by 6 bases and 4 bases, with 13 bases remaining between them.

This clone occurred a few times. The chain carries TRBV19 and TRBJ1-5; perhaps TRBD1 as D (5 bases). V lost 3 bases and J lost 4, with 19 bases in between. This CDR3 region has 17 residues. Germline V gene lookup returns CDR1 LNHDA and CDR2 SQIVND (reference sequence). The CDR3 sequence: CASSMSGRAVRNQPQHF. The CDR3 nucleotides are TGTGCCAGTAGTATGAGTGGCAGGGCTGTGCGAAATCAGCCCCAGCATTTT.